Listed below are T cell receptor beta chains from one sample, sequenced in a study of lymphopenia after photon versus proton radiotherapy. TCRdb's copy holds only in-frame clones and misses some; the assay was immunoSEQ multiplex PCR. The table includes approximately 160,000 clones, approximately 90% detected once. The source was peripheral blood, collected from a patient treated with photon-based radiotherapy. The source is a man aged 50-59 years with gastric cancer. The CDR3 runs from the conserved cysteine through the conserved F or W. Fields, in order: V gene, clone size, D gene, J gene, CDR3 DNA, CDR3 protein. The D gene is left open where the match is weak. Some rows have no size entry. The others give once, few or many, or a class for an expanded clone.

v_call: TRBV5-1
clone_size: once
d_call: -
j_call: TRBJ2-5
cdr3_nt: TGCGCCTCCTCGGCCCAGGGCCCCCGGGAGACCCAGTACTTC
cdr3_aa: CASSAQGPRETQYF

v_call: TRBV29-1
clone_size: once
d_call: TRBD1
j_call: TRBJ2-7
cdr3_nt: TGCAGCGGACAGGGTGACGAGCAGTACTTC
cdr3_aa: CSGQGDEQYF

v_call: TRBV19
clone_size: -
d_call: TRBD1
j_call: TRBJ1-5
cdr3_nt: TGTGCCAGTAGTATAGACGGGACAGGGGATCAGCCCCAGCATTTT
cdr3_aa: CASSIDGTGDQPQHF

v_call: TRBV7-9
clone_size: -
d_call: -
j_call: TRBJ2-2
cdr3_nt: TGTGCCAGCAGCTACACTCGAACGGGATACACCGGGGAGCTGTTTTTT
cdr3_aa: CASSYTRTGYTGELFF

v_call: TRBV28
clone_size: once
d_call: -
j_call: TRBJ2-1
cdr3_nt: TGTGCCAGCAGTTTATTCCGGACAGTGAACAATGAGCAGTTCTTC
cdr3_aa: CASSLFRTVNNEQFF

v_call: TRBV7-9
clone_size: -
d_call: -
j_call: TRBJ1-5
cdr3_nt: TGTGCCAGCAGCTTGGGGGTACAGGATCCCCAGCATTTT
cdr3_aa: CASSLGVQDPQHF

v_call: TRBV19
clone_size: once
d_call: -
j_call: TRBJ1-5
cdr3_nt: TGTGCCAGTAGTATAGTGGGGCATTCGTATCAGCCCCAGCATTTT
cdr3_aa: CASSIVGHSYQPQHF

v_call: TRBV5-1
clone_size: few
d_call: -
j_call: TRBJ1-1
cdr3_nt: TGCGCCAGCAGCAATACAGGTTTTTCTGAAGCTTTCTTT
cdr3_aa: CASSNTGFSEAFF

v_call: TRBV11-3
clone_size: -
d_call: TRBD2
j_call: TRBJ2-3
cdr3_nt: TGTGCCAGCAGTCGTAGACTAGCGGGAGAGGATACGCAGTATTTT
cdr3_aa: CASSRRLAGEDTQYF

v_call: TRBV19
clone_size: -
d_call: TRBD2
j_call: TRBJ2-7
cdr3_nt: TGTGCCAGTACCCTGGGGTGGGAGGGCCCCAACGAGCAGTACTTC
cdr3_aa: CASTLGWEGPNEQYF

v_call: TRBV5-5
clone_size: -
d_call: -
j_call: TRBJ2-5
cdr3_nt: TGTGCCAGCAGCTCCGGGTCCAAGGAGACCCAGTACTTC
cdr3_aa: CASSSGSKETQYF

v_call: TRBV27
clone_size: -
d_call: -
j_call: TRBJ1-5
cdr3_nt: TGTGCCAGCAGGCCGACAGGCAATCAGCCCCAGCATTTT
cdr3_aa: CASRPTGNQPQHF

v_call: TRBV30
clone_size: -
d_call: -
j_call: TRBJ2-7
cdr3_nt: TGTGCCTGGAGTAGTTGGAGCGAGCAGTACTTC
cdr3_aa: CAWSSWSEQYF

v_call: TRBV6-1
clone_size: -
d_call: TRBD2
j_call: TRBJ2-4
cdr3_nt: TGTGCCAGCCGTGGCCTAGCGGGTGTAAACATTCAGTACTTC
cdr3_aa: CASRGLAGVNIQYF

v_call: TRBV7-8
clone_size: -
d_call: -
j_call: TRBJ2-1
cdr3_nt: TGTGCCAGCAGCTTAGCGCTAGGCCCCTACAATGAGCAGTTCTTC
cdr3_aa: CASSLALGPYNEQFF

v_call: TRBV2
clone_size: -
d_call: -
j_call: TRBJ1-2
cdr3_nt: TGTGCCAGCAGTGGGGACGGATCCTATGGCTACACCTTC
cdr3_aa: CASSGDGSYGYTF

v_call: TRBV4-1
clone_size: -
d_call: -
j_call: TRBJ1-5
cdr3_nt: TGCGCCAGCAGCCAAGAAGGCCAGGGTGATCAGCCCCAGCATTTT
cdr3_aa: CASSQEGQGDQPQHF

v_call: TRBV5-6
clone_size: -
d_call: TRBD1
j_call: TRBJ1-5
cdr3_nt: TGTGCCAGCAGCTTACGACAGGGCAATAGCAATCAGCCCCAGCATTTT
cdr3_aa: CASSLRQGNSNQPQHF

v_call: TRBV19
clone_size: -
d_call: -
j_call: TRBJ2-1
cdr3_nt: TGTGCCAGTAACTCTTTTACAGGGAGCGGTTCGAGCTATGAGCAGTTCTTC
cdr3_aa: CASNSFTGSGSSYEQFF

v_call: TRBV28
clone_size: -
d_call: TRBD1
j_call: TRBJ1-2
cdr3_nt: TGTGCCAGCAGACAGGACAGGGGGTATGGCTACACCTTC
cdr3_aa: CASRQDRGYGYTF

v_call: TRBV18
clone_size: -
d_call: -
j_call: TRBJ2-5
cdr3_nt: TGTGCCAGCTCACCACCGACAGGAGGGCGAGAGACCCAGTACTTC
cdr3_aa: CASSPPTGGRETQYF

v_call: TRBV10-1
clone_size: -
d_call: TRBD1
j_call: TRBJ2-1
cdr3_nt: TGCGCCAGCAGTGAGTCGACGGCAGGGGGATACAATGAGCAGTTCTTC
cdr3_aa: CASSESTAGGYNEQFF

v_call: TRBV6-5
clone_size: -
d_call: -
j_call: TRBJ2-6
cdr3_nt: TGTGCCAGCAGTTACACGCGGGCCGGGGCCAACGTCCTGACTTTC
cdr3_aa: CASSYTRAGANVLTF

v_call: TRBV19
clone_size: -
d_call: TRBD1
j_call: TRBJ2-7
cdr3_nt: TGTGCCAGCTCGACAGGGCCTACCTACGAGCAGTACTTC
cdr3_aa: CASSTGPTYEQYF

v_call: TRBV10-3
clone_size: -
d_call: -
j_call: TRBJ2-1
cdr3_nt: TGTGCCATCAGTGACTGGGAAGGTGGGTCGAATGAGCAGTTCTTC
cdr3_aa: CAISDWEGGSNEQFF

v_call: TRBV19
clone_size: -
d_call: -
j_call: TRBJ1-1
cdr3_nt: TGTGCCAGTAGCGAGGAAACGGTGACTGAAGCTTTCTTT
cdr3_aa: CASSEETVTEAFF

v_call: TRBV4-1
clone_size: -
d_call: TRBD2
j_call: TRBJ2-7
cdr3_nt: TGCGCCAGCAGCCAAGGCCCCGCCGGGACTAGCGGGATGTACGAGCAGTACTTC
cdr3_aa: CASSQGPAGTSGMYEQYF

v_call: TRBV11-2
clone_size: few
d_call: -
j_call: TRBJ2-3
cdr3_nt: TGTGCCAGCAGCTTAGCTGGGGTGGAGGATACGCAGTATTTT
cdr3_aa: CASSLAGVEDTQYF

v_call: TRBV11-2
clone_size: -
d_call: -
j_call: TRBJ1-2
cdr3_nt: TGTGCCAGCAGCTTAAACAGGGACTATGGCTACACCTTC
cdr3_aa: CASSLNRDYGYTF

v_call: TRBV7-6
clone_size: -
d_call: TRBD1
j_call: TRBJ1-5
cdr3_nt: TGTGCCAGCAGCTTGGGGTCAGGGGGCTCCGTAGATCGCAATCAGCCCCAGCATTTT
cdr3_aa: CASSLGSGGSVDRNQPQHF

v_call: TRBV5-4
clone_size: -
d_call: TRBD1
j_call: TRBJ1-2
cdr3_nt: TGTGCCAGCAGCTTGACAGGGGGAAAGTCTGGCTACACCTTC
cdr3_aa: CASSLTGGKSGYTF

v_call: TRBV7-2
clone_size: -
d_call: -
j_call: TRBJ2-7
cdr3_nt: TGTGCCAGCAGCTTAGAGCGGCTCTACGAGCAGTACTTC
cdr3_aa: CASSLERLYEQYF

v_call: TRBV10-1
clone_size: -
d_call: -
j_call: TRBJ2-1
cdr3_nt: TGCGCCAGCAGTGAGTCGGGTAGCGGCTACAATGAGCAGTTCTTC
cdr3_aa: CASSESGSGYNEQFF

v_call: TRBV5-5
clone_size: -
d_call: TRBD2
j_call: TRBJ2-1
cdr3_nt: TGTGCCAGCAGTCGTAGCGGGAGGGTCGGCAATGAGCAGTTCTTC
cdr3_aa: CASSRSGRVGNEQFF

v_call: TRBV2
clone_size: -
d_call: -
j_call: TRBJ1-1
cdr3_nt: TGTGCCAGCAGGGGGTTTCGGTACACTGAAGCTTTCTTT
cdr3_aa: CASRGFRYTEAFF

v_call: TRBV7-9
clone_size: -
d_call: -
j_call: TRBJ2-2
cdr3_nt: TGTGCCAGCAGCATTAGGGGGTCGACCGGGGAGCTGTTTTTT
cdr3_aa: CASSIRGSTGELFF

v_call: TRBV7-9
clone_size: -
d_call: -
j_call: TRBJ1-2
cdr3_nt: TGTGCCAGCACCCCAAGGGAAGGGGGGGGCTATGGCTACACCTTC
cdr3_aa: CASTPREGGGYGYTF

v_call: TRBV15
clone_size: -
d_call: -
j_call: TRBJ2-1
cdr3_nt: TGTGCCACCAGGCCAGACCACAATGAGCAGTTCTTC
cdr3_aa: CATRPDHNEQFF

v_call: TRBV6-1
clone_size: -
d_call: TRBD2
j_call: TRBJ2-5
cdr3_nt: TGTGCCAGCAGTGAAGGGGCGCCAGGACTAGCGGGAGGGGAGACCCAGTACTTC
cdr3_aa: CASSEGAPGLAGGETQYF

v_call: TRBV29-1
clone_size: -
d_call: -
j_call: TRBJ1-1
cdr3_nt: TGCAGCGTTGAAGTCAGGGAGAACACTGAAGCTTTCTTT
cdr3_aa: CSVEVRENTEAFF